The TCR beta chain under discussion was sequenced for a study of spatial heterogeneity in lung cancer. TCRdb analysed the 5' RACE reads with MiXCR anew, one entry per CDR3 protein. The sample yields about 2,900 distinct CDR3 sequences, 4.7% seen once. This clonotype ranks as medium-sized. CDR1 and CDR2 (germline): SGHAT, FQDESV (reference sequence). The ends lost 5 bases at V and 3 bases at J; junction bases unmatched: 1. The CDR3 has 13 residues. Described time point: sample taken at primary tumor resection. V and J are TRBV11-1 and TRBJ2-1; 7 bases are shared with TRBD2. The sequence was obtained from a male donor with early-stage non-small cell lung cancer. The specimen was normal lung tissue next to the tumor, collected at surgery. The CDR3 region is CASSRDYYNEQFF. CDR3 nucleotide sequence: TGTGCCAGCAGCCGGGACTACTACAATGAGCAGTTCTTC.